This is a list of T cell receptor beta chains from one sample in a study of identical twins. A single record per CDR3 protein comes from TCRdb applying MiXCR to the 5' RACE reads. In the table there are about 690,000 distinct CDR3 sequences, around 6% of which are singletons. Sequencing used naive T cells sorted from blood. Receptors were obtained from a man between 18 and 35 years old in good health. The CDR3 runs from the conserved cysteine through the conserved F or W. Each record gives: clone size, D gene, J gene, V gene, CDR3 protein, CDR3 DNA. The D gene is left open where the match is weak. Only part of the rows carry a size: once, few, many, or a class if the clone is expanded.

NA	NA	TRBJ2-1	TRBV9	CASSVAWPQGGNEQFF	TGTGCCAGCAGCGTAGCGTGGCCCCAGGGGGGCAATGAGCAGTTCTTC
few	NA	TRBJ2-6	TRBV5-1	CASSFEVSSGANVLTF	TGCGCCAGCAGCTTCGAGGTCAGCTCTGGGGCCAACGTCCTGACTTTC
few	NA	TRBJ2-4	TRBV5-1	CASSLEGRAGNIQYF	TGCGCCAGCAGCTTGGAGGGCAGGGCTGGAAACATTCAGTACTTC
many	NA	TRBJ2-3	TRBV6-2/TRBV6-3	CASSYWTEADTQYF	TGTGCCAGCAGTTACTGGACCGAAGCTGATACGCAGTATTTT
many	NA	TRBJ1-4	TRBV21-1	CASSKRRARGRGKLFF	TGTGCCAGCAGCAAAAGGAGGGCCAGGGGGCGCGGAAAACTGTTTTTT
few	TRBD2	TRBJ2-5	TRBV10-1	CASSESSGRAWGRETQYF	TGCGCCAGCAGTGAGTCCAGCGGGAGGGCCTGGGGGCGAGAGACCCAGTACTTC
NA	TRBD2	TRBJ2-3	TRBV7-6	CASSSPTSGYSTDTQYF	TGTGCCAGCAGCTCGCCCACTAGCGGGTATAGCACAGATACGCAGTATTTT
few	NA	TRBJ2-3	TRBV27	CASSPIPKGDTQYF	TGTGCCAGCAGTCCCATACCGAAGGGAGATACGCAGTATTTT
NA	TRBD2	TRBJ2-3	TRBV11-2	CASSAGLAGTTDTQYF	TGTGCCAGCAGCGCTGGACTAGCGGGAACCACAGATACGCAGTATTTT
NA	TRBD2	TRBJ2-7	TRBV7-2	CASSYMGGEYGSSQYF	TGTGCCAGCAGCTACATGGGGGGGGAATATGGTTCGTCGCAGTACTTC
few	NA	TRBJ1-1	TRBV12-3/TRBV12-4	CASSLVWDTEAFF	TGTGCCAGCAGTTTAGTGTGGGACACTGAAGCTTTCTTT
few	NA	TRBJ2-5	TRBV2	CASSLTGTWSETQYF	TGTGCCAGCTCCTTAACCGGGACTTGGAGCGAGACCCAGTACTTC
many	NA	TRBJ2-1	TRBV2	CASRDFSDPDNEQFF	TGTGCCAGCAGGGACTTTTCCGACCCCGACAATGAGCAGTTCTTC
many	NA	TRBJ2-1	TRBV14	CASSQETGNEQFF	TGTGCCAGCAGCCAAGAAACGGGGAATGAGCAGTTCTTC
NA	NA	TRBJ2-7	TRBV4-3	CASSPLGPSYEQYF	TGCGCCAGCAGCCCTTTGGGTCCTTCCTACGAGCAGTACTTC
few	NA	TRBJ2-3	TRBV5-1	CASSLAGFSSIDTKTDTQYF	TGCGCCAGCAGCTTGGCCGGTTTTAGCTCGATCGATACTAAGACAGATACGCAGTATTTT
many	TRBD2	TRBJ2-1	TRBV20-1	CSAPLAAYNEQFF	TGCAGTGCCCCTCTAGCGGCCTACAATGAGCAGTTCTTC
NA	NA	TRBJ1-1	TRBV20-1	CSARRGLQAFF	TGCAGTGCTAGAAGGGGTTTACAAGCTTTCTTT
many	NA	TRBJ1-1	TRBV4-2	CASSSRVVNTEAFF	TGTGCCAGCAGTTCCAGGGTAGTGAACACTGAAGCTTTCTTT
once	TRBD1	TRBJ2-3	TRBV7-7	CASSYSTGLGDTQYF	TGTGCCAGCAGCTACTCGACAGGGTTGGGAGATACGCAGTATTTT
many	NA	TRBJ2-5	TRBV20-1	CSAPGTGVETQYF	TGCAGTGCGCCCGGGACTGGGGTTGAGACCCAGTACTTC
many	TRBD1	TRBJ2-7	TRBV7-9	CASSPKTGVGYEQYF	TGTGCCAGCAGCCCGAAGACAGGGGTTGGCTACGAGCAGTACTTC
many	NA	TRBJ2-5	TRBV29-1	CSVEFGLKETQYF	TGCAGCGTCGAATTCGGACTTAAAGAGACCCAGTACTTC
NA	NA	TRBJ2-1	TRBV3-1	CASSRPVENEQFF	TGTGCCAGCAGCCGACCGGTGGAAAATGAGCAGTTCTTC
few	NA	TRBJ2-2	TRBV7-3	CASSLDWGLAIGTGELFF	TGTGCCAGCAGCCTCGACTGGGGACTGGCTATCGGGACCGGGGAGCTGTTTTTT
few	NA	TRBJ2-2	TRBV19	CASSIRDSNTGELFF	TGTGCCAGTAGTATACGGGACTCTAACACCGGGGAGCTGTTTTTT
NA	NA	TRBJ1-4	TRBV4-3	CASSQDRAQGGGNEKLFF	TGCGCCAGCAGCCAAGATAGGGCACAGGGAGGCGGCAATGAAAAACTGTTTTTT
few	NA	TRBJ2-7	TRBV28	CASSGSAGHPYEQYF	TGTGCCAGCAGTGGGTCCGCTGGACACCCCTACGAGCAGTACTTC
many	TRBD2	TRBJ2-7	TRBV7-2	CASSLLASGGVYEQYF	TGTGCCAGCAGCTTATTAGCTAGCGGAGGAGTCTACGAGCAGTACTTC
many	NA	TRBJ1-5	TRBV5-6	CASSLGQMGNQPQHF	TGTGCCAGCAGCTTGGGGCAGATGGGCAATCAGCCCCAGCATTTT
NA	NA	TRBJ2-5	TRBV6-2/TRBV6-3	CASRNAGKETQYF	TGTGCCAGCAGAAACGCGGGGAAAGAGACCCAGTACTTC
many	NA	TRBJ2-5	TRBV6-2/TRBV6-3	CASRRGETQYF	TGTGCCAGCAGAAGGGGGGAGACCCAGTACTTC
few	TRBD1	TRBJ2-4	TRBV20-1	CSASSPGTVAKNIQYF	TGCAGTGCTAGTAGCCCCGGGACAGTAGCCAAAAACATTCAGTACTTC
many	TRBD2	TRBJ2-3	TRBV7-9	CASSFLAGVVADTQYF	TGTGCCAGCAGCTTTCTAGCGGGAGTTGTGGCAGATACGCAGTATTTT
many	TRBD1	TRBJ1-6	TRBV12-3/TRBV12-4	CASSQRQGSSSYNSPLHF	TGTGCCAGCAGCCAACGACAGGGGAGTAGCTCCTATAATTCACCCCTCCACTTT
many	TRBD1	TRBJ1-6	TRBV9	CASSVGDRVENSPLHF	TGTGCCAGCAGCGTTGGGGACAGGGTTGAGAATTCACCCCTCCACTTT
many	NA	TRBJ2-5	TRBV18	CASSPRANEETQYF	TGTGCCAGCTCACCACGGGCCAACGAAGAGACCCAGTACTTC
NA	TRBD2	TRBJ2-4	TRBV11-2	CASSSPGGLVKNIQYF	TGTGCCAGCAGCTCCCCGGGGGGACTAGTCAAAAACATTCAGTACTTC
few	TRBD1	TRBJ2-5	TRBV9	CASSGPWTGGPETQYF	TGTGCCAGCAGCGGCCCCTGGACAGGGGGGCCAGAGACCCAGTACTTC
many	NA	TRBJ2-5	TRBV12-3/TRBV12-4	CASSTSSVQETQYF	TGTGCCAGCAGCACATCTAGCGTTCAAGAGACCCAGTACTTC
NA	TRBD2	TRBJ2-1	TRBV6-1	CASSRTSGGSHEQFF	TGTGCCAGCAGTCGGACTAGCGGAGGGAGCCATGAGCAGTTCTTC
many	TRBD1	TRBJ2-6	TRBV6-5	CASSLTGALGANVLTF	TGTGCCAGCAGTTTGACAGGGGCGCTCGGGGCCAACGTCCTGACTTTC
NA	TRBD2	TRBJ2-1	TRBV29-1	CSVGATSGPNEQFF	TGCAGCGTTGGAGCGACTAGCGGACCCAATGAGCAGTTCTTC
many	NA	TRBJ1-2	TRBV12-3/TRBV12-4	CASRPFQGSAYGYTF	TGTGCCAGCAGACCGTTCCAGGGGTCCGCATATGGCTACACCTTC